The T cell receptor beta chain under discussion was sequenced for a study of cytomegalovirus exposure and HLA in healthy donors. Across the whole study: The 120 validation repertoires matched the 666 first-cohort repertoires in platform, a later analysis reported. Findings and limits, study-wide: The majority of TCR sequences were rare, yet some public TCRs appeared in many donors. The investigators catalogued 150 to 200 TCR beta chains as cytomegalovirus-associated.

CDR3 length: 15 residues. Per the germline V gene, CDR1 is MNHNS and CDR2 is SASEGT. V gave up 5 bases and J gave up 2 bases, with 14 bases separating them. The table came from immunoSEQ multiplex PCR; TCRdb's copy has only in-frame clones and leaves some out. Of 200,000 or so clones listed, over 80% were seen once; the top ten hold about 6%. From the approximately 110-subject validation cohort, which was separate from the approximately 700-subject first cohort, the donors were drawn. Details on this clone: Its antigen is as yet unknown.

This TCR was recovered from a woman under 30 in good health and CMV-seronegative. The rearrangement uses TRBV6-1 and TRBJ2-3; a weak D match, TRBD2 (6 bases). The specimen was PBMCs. The CDR3 is CASSRPGGYTDTQYF. The CDR3 region has the DNA TGTGCCAGCAGTCGCCCCGGAGGGTACACAGATACGCAGTATTTT.